This TCR beta chain was captured by sequencing in a study of T-cell memory formation after mild COVID-19. Germline V gene lookup returns CDR1 LNHDA and CDR2 SQIVND (reference sequence). V gave up 8 bases and J gave up 4 bases; unmatched junction bases: 7. The CDR3 is 15 residues long. MiXCR, applied by TCRdb to the 5' RACE reads, yields one record per CDR3 protein. The table lists 500,000 to 550,000 distinct CDR3 sequences, approximately 20% of them singletons. V gene TRBV19 combines with J gene TRBJ2-2; 10 bases fit TRBD1. Material: PBMCs or a T cell subset sorted from them (not recorded which). This clonotype was obtained from an adult woman who had mild COVID-19 (a few samples of this study predate the infection). Cell type and time point are not known. In DNA, the CDR3 is TGTGCCAGTTGTCGACAGGGGGCGGCCACCGGGGAGCTGTTTTTT. This translates into CASCRQGAATGELFF.